One and the same sample provided the 14 T cell receptor beta chains below, sequenced in a study of Tregs in tolerant kidney transplant recipients. The table came from immunoSEQ multiplex PCR; TCRdb's copy has only in-frame clones and leaves some out. Among around 74,000 clones, more than 95% were seen once, and the ten largest hold about 0.5%. The sequencing here drew on CD4+ T cells from blood, taken before the transplant. These receptors came from a human donor who received a combined kidney and bone marrow transplant.

This chain connects TRBV28 to TRBJ1-1; possible D gene TRBD1, 5 bases. The CDR3 is made up of 13 amino acids. Trimming took off 8 bases at V and 3 bases at J, with 13 bases between the two ends. Germline V gene data show CDR1 as MDHEN and CDR2 as SYDVKM. CDR3 sequence: CASRLTGYTEAFF. CDR3 bases: TGTGCCAGCCGCTTAACAGGTTACACTGAAGCTTTCTTT.

The J gene is TRBJ2-7, the V gene TRBV29-1, with 11 positions matching TRBD2. The J segment lost 4 bases and the V segment lost 5 bases, leaving 13 bases of the junction unmatched. The CDR3 is 16 amino acids. Germline CDR1 SQVTM, CDR2 ANQGSEA. This chain's CDR3 is CSVLSIAGGEKYEQYF. The CDR3 bases are TGCAGCGTTCTTTCAATAGCGGGAGGGGAGAAGTACGAGCAGTACTTC.

This clone was observed once. The chain uses TRBV18 and TRBJ2-5; a weak D match, TRBD1 (5 bases). This CDR3 region has 14 residues. Germline lookup yields CDR1 KGHSH and CDR2 LQKENI. The ends were cut back, 3 bases at V and 5 bases at J, with 13 bases in the middle. This CDR3 is CASSPSQGSETQYF. The CDR3 nucleotides read TGTGCCAGCTCACCTTCGCAGGGCTCCGAGACCCAGTACTTC.

The chain couples TRBV14 to TRBJ1-2; D possibly corresponds to TRBD1 (6 bases). This CDR3 has 14 residues. Germline V lookup: CDR1 SGHDN, CDR2 FVKESK. Trimming cost V 6 bases and J 4 bases, with 15 bases left between them. CDR3 sequence: CASRATGSTYGYTF. CDR3 DNA sequence: TGTGCCAGCAGAGCGACAGGATCGACCTATGGCTACACCTTC.

V gene TRBV9 combines with J gene TRBJ2-3, with D perhaps matching TRBD2 (6 bases). There are 17 residues in the CDR3. CDR1 and CDR2 (germline): SGDLS, YYNGEE. V was trimmed by 0 bases and J by 6 bases, leaving 20 bases between them. CDR3 nucleotides: TGTGCCAGCAGCGTAGCAGAAATAGCGGATCCACGGGATACGCAGTATTTT. It codes for CASSVAEIADPRDTQYF.

This chain joins TRBV29-1 and TRBJ2-3, with 7 bases aligning to TRBD1. J gave up 8 bases and V 3 bases, and 11 bases lay outside the gene matches. This CDR3 has 14 amino acids. Germline CDR1 SQVTM, CDR2 ANQGSEA. The CDR3 DNA reads TGCAGCGTTGATGAGTACAGATCAGGGGGTACGCAGTATTTT. Protein: CSVDEYRSGGTQYF.

For the CDR3, the DNA is TGCGCCAGCAGCCACGGGACAGGGGAATACGAGCAGTACTTC. It codes for CASSHGTGEYEQYF. V and J are TRBV5-1 and TRBJ2-7; TRBD1 matches at 10 bases. Trimming at V came to 4 bases and at J to 4 bases, leaving 5 bases not matched to a gene. The CDR3 has 14 amino acids. Germline V gene lookup returns CDR1 SGHRS and CDR2 YFSETQ.

This clone was observed a single time. The gene calls are TRBV19 and TRBJ2-3; D unresolved. This CDR3 is 14 amino acids long. The germline gives CDR1 LNHDA, CDR2 SQIVND (reference sequence). V was clipped by 5 bases and J by 2 bases, with 11 bases between them. The chain's CDR3 is CASSSYSYTDTQYF. The CDR3 nucleotides are TGTGCCAGTAGTTCCTACAGTTACACAGATACGCAGTATTTT.

This chain connects TRBV10-3 to TRBJ2-2; tentatively, D is TRBD1 (6 bases). Per the germline V gene, CDR1 is ENHRY and CDR2 is SYGVKD. The V end was cut by 8 bases, the J end by 1 base, with 17 bases between. This CDR3 is 16 amino acids long. DNA for the CDR3: TGTGCCATCGAATCAGGACAGACAAGGAACACCGGGGAGCTGTTTTTT. It yields the protein CAIESGQTRNTGELFF.

This chain joins TRBV19 and TRBJ2-2; 8 nucleotides line up with TRBD2. The CDR3 is made up of 18 amino acids. The J segment lost 5 bases and the V segment lost 0 bases, leaving 11 bases of the junction unmatched. The germline V gene encodes CDR1 LNHDA and CDR2 SQIVND (reference sequence). CDR3 nucleotides: TGTGCCAGTAGTATAGATTACTCAGCGGGAGTGAGGACCGGGGAGCTGTTTTTT. Residues: CASSIDYSAGVRTGELFF. Variable domain in full (rest from reference TRBV19 and TRBJ2-2): DGGITQSPKYLFRKEGQNVTLSCEQNLNHDAMYWYRQDPGQGLRLIYYSQIVNDFQKGDIAEGYSVSREKKESFPLTVTSAQKNPTAFYLCASSIDYSAGVRTGELFFGEGSRLTVL.

This chain joins TRBV5-1 and TRBJ1-5; D is unclear. Germline loops: CDR1 SGHRS, CDR2 YFSETQ. V was shortened by 4 bases and J by 6 bases, with 14 bases between the two germline ends. The CDR3 runs to 14 residues. The CDR3 nucleotides are TGCGCCAGCAGCGCGGGCCCTAGAGTTCAGCCCCAGCATTTT. Translated, it gives CASSAGPRVQPQHF.

On this clone: Additional DNA sequences in this sample encode the identical CDR3. The rearrangement links TRBV14 to TRBJ2-1; 8 nucleotides line up with TRBD2. The CDR3 is made up of 14 amino acids. Germline CDR1 and CDR2: SGHDN and FVKESK. V trimming: 4 bases; J trimming: 4 bases; junction bases outside the gene matches: 3. For the CDR3, the DNA is TGTGCCAGCAGCCTAGCGGGGCCGTACAATGAGCAGTTCTTC. This translates into CASSLAGPYNEQFF.

This clone was seen a single time. The chain carries TRBV7-9 and TRBJ2-2, with 12 bases matching TRBD2. This CDR3 is 16 amino acids long. Looked up from germline, CDR1 is SEHNR and CDR2 is FQNEAQ (reference sequence). The ends lost 5 bases at V and 1 base at J; junction bases unmatched: 2. CDR3 amino acids: CASSPGLAGNTGELFF. As DNA, the CDR3 is TGTGCCAGCAGCCCGGGACTAGCGGGGAACACCGGGGAGCTGTTTTTT. The entire variable domain, with the rest obtained from reference TRBV7-9 and TRBJ2-2, is as follows: DTGVSQNPRHKITKRGQNVTFRCDPISEHNRLYWYRQTLGQGPEFLTYFQNEAQLEKSRLLSDRFSAERPKGSFSTLEIQRTEQGDSAMYLCASSPGLAGNTGELFFGEGSRLTVL.

The genes are TRBV6-7 and TRBJ2-7; D is unclear. TRBV6-7 is labeled an ORF, and its function is uncertain. There are 15 residues in the CDR3. The germline V and J ends were trimmed by 7 bases and 3 bases, with 19 bases remaining between them. The CDR3 reads CASTLREARNYEQYF. For the CDR3, the DNA is TGTGCCAGCACCCTCCGCGAGGCCCGAAACTACGAGCAGTACTTC.